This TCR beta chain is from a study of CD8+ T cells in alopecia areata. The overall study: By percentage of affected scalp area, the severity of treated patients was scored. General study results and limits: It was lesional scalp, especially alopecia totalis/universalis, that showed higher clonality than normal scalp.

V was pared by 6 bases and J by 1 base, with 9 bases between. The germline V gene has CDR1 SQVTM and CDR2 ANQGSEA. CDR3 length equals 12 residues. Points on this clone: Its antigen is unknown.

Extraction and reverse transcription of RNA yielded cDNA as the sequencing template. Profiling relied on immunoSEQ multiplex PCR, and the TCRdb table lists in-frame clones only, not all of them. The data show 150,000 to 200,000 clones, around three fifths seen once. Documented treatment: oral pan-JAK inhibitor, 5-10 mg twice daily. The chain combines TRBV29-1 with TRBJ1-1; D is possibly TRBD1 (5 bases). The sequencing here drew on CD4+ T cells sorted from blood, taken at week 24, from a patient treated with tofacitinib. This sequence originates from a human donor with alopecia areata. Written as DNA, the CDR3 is TGCAGCGTCGCAGGGAGGAACACTGAAGCTTTCTTT. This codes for CSVAGRNTEAFF.